These 2 T cell receptor beta chains share one sample of origin, sequenced in a study of long-term antiretroviral therapy in people with HIV. Assay version v3.0 of immunoSEQ was used, and it was run at survey level. Sequenced by immunoSEQ multiplex PCR; TCRdb stores in-frame clones only, minus some. The data hold 34,000 or so clones, with almost 85% observed a single time. The input for sequencing was unsorted PBMCs, taken about 3.4 years after starting antiretroviral therapy. Every receptor here comes from a man between 18 and 35 years old with HIV.

This chain connects TRBV27 to TRBJ2-2, with TRBD1 matching 8 bases. CDR3 length equals 14 residues. CDR1 is MNHEY, CDR2 SMNVEV, per germline (reference sequence). V was pared by 6 bases and J by 6 bases, with 6 bases of the junction left unmatched. CDR3 sequence reads: CASRGQGRAGELFF. CDR3 in DNA: TGTGCCAGCAGAGGACAGGGTAGGGCCGGGGAGCTGTTTTTT.

The chain couples TRBV7-6 to TRBJ2-7, with 7 positions matching TRBD2. Germline loops: CDR1 SGHVS, CDR2 FNYEAQ. J was trimmed by 0 bases and V by 1 base; bases with no gene match: 3. There are 15 residues in the CDR3. The DNA for the CDR3 is TGTGCCAGCAGCTTAGTGGGGGAGGGCTCCTACGAGCAGTACTTC. This codes for CASSLVGEGSYEQYF.